This T cell receptor (beta chain) was profiled in a study of tumor-infiltrating lymphocytes in primary liver carcinoma (dated by TCRdb to about 2017). For the wider study: Between late 2015 and 2016, roughly five patients in China with histopathologically diagnosed primary liver carcinoma had surgical resection. Tumors of the five patients were stage T1-T3 N0M0 with maximum diameters of roughly 4 to 10 cm. TCRbeta repertoire sequencing covered 35 or so specimens from 5 patients: roughly 25 tumor regions, 5 adjacent noncancerous liver tissues and 5 peripheral blood samples. The five patients, three men and two women aged 30 to 69 years, had hepatocellular carcinoma (four) or combined HCC and intrahepatic cholangiocarcinoma (one). TCRbeta repertoire sequencing, expression microarrays and whole-exome sequencing were combined in the study across five regions of each liver tumor, with adjacent normal tissue and blood also included. Repertoires from technical replicates were highly reproducible, with mean shared-clone rates about 0.88 and correlation coefficients above 0.95. Samples yielded roughly 3.5 to 7.13 million productive TCRbeta reads; read depth did not differ significantly between tissue types.

Comments on this clonotype: Its antigen is not yet known. At one end the junction does not follow the germline gene, possibly because of a read error.

Taken from the germline V gene, the CDR1 and CDR2 loops are WSHSY and SAAADI. Reading from cysteine to phenylalanine, the CDR3 counts 12 amino acids. Only the CDR3 part of the read is kept: 36 bases, read in frame from the first base. Blood RNA was extracted from unsorted whole blood using TRIzol reagent, and germline DNA was obtained with the DNeasy Blood & Tissue kit. Chronic HBV infection was present in the patients, and the patients were treatment-naive at sampling. Around 4 milliliters of peripheral blood were collected into K2EDTA tubes before surgery. TCRbeta-specific cDNA was reverse-transcribed from 500 ng total RNA using a constant-region primer and ProtoScript II reverse transcriptase. Construction of the TCRbeta libraries relied on three nested rounds of multiplex PCR, following a slightly modified ARM-PCR procedure. Each of the first two PCR rounds ran for approximately 10 cycles using multiplex TRBV1-TRBV30 forward primers together with a Cbeta reverse primer. Sample barcodes and Illumina adapters were added in a final 25-cycle PCR using Deep VentR polymerase. Before sequencing, amplicons between 200 and 500 bp were purified from gel using a QIAquick gel extraction kit. An Illumina HiSeq 2500 was used to sequence the TCRbeta amplicons, generating 250-bp paired-end reads. The authors' analysis ran thus. Trimmomatic v0.33 was used to quality-trim the reads, and FLASH v1.2.11 was used to merge paired reads so that full CDR3 sequences could be recovered. MiGEC v1.2.1b assigned V, D and J germline segments to the rearranged TCRbeta sequences. Clonotype statistics and Shannon-Wiener diversity indices were computed with VDJtools v1.0.0. Except for diversity analysis, only each sample's 250 most abundant clonotypes were used in subsequent analyses to reduce sampling bias. TCRdb took the public reads, trimmed them with fastp at Q25, ran MiXCR for clone calling and kept in-frame beta chains. Rows with a matching CDR3 protein are joined into one entry that keeps the most common DNA and genes. In this record, the V and J calls reflect TCRdb's handling and not the investigators' own analysis. In all, the sample holds about 330,000 distinct CDR3 sequences, and less than 75% of those were seen once. The ten largest make up about 6.1% of the sample.

Beyond this particular receptor, the publication reports: Consistent with antigen-driven expansion, pairs of tumor regions showed higher repertoire overlap (mean about 36%) than either tumor-adjacent pairs (about 17%) or tumor-blood pairs (roughly 15%). Because only the TCR beta chain was sequenced and unpaired alpha chains were not captured, true repertoire diversity is likely underestimated. Only five patients were included in the study, and the authors note that the findings should be validated in a larger study. Compared with blood, tumors had a significantly larger share of the repertoire taken up by the top 250 clones (p = 0.039). Since the samples were bulk and unsorted, there was no way to compare CD4+ and CD8+ T cell repertoires.

Input material: peripheral blood. The chain is assembled from TRBV10-2 and TRBJ2-1, with no reliable assignment of the D segment. This TCR was recovered from a man in his forties or fifties with primary liver carcinoma and hepatitis B virus infection. The CDR3: CASSFGNNEQFF. The nucleotide sequence is TGTGCCAGCAGTTTCGGCAACAATGAGCAGTTCTTC.